The 4 T cell receptor beta chains presented below share a single source sample, sequenced in a study of sequential checkpoint blockade in melanoma. Regarding treatment: randomized to nivolumab then ipilimumab (arm A) or the reverse (arm B). Clones were read by immunoSEQ multiplex PCR, and TCRdb kept only the in-frame ones, dropping some. The sample records 5,500 to 6,500 clones, roughly three fifths being singletons. The specimen was CD8+ T cells sorted from blood (inferred from file names), collected from a patient given nivolumab and ipilimumab in sequence. All receptors come from a human donor with melanoma.

The chain uses TRBV7-9 and TRBJ1-1; D is perhaps TRBD1 (6 bases). V was trimmed by 1 base and J by 7 bases, leaving 10 bases between them. The CDR3 extends over 13 amino acids. Germline V gene data show CDR1 as SEHNR and CDR2 as FQNEAQ (reference sequence). CDR3 coding DNA: TGTGCCAGCAGCTTAGGGACAGCGAATGAAGCTTTCTTT. It codes for CASSLGTANEAFF.

V and J are TRBV7-2 and TRBJ1-6; tentatively, D is TRBD1 (6 bases). Germline loops: CDR1 SGHTA, CDR2 FQGNSA. The CDR3 contains 16 residues. Trimming removed 2 bases at V and 7 bases at J, with 15 bases between. The CDR3 loop is CASSLMGQGPNSPLHF. In nucleotides, the CDR3 is TGTGCCAGCAGCTTAATGGGCCAGGGGCCCAATTCACCCCTCCACTTT.

Sample share makes this clone large. J is TRBJ2-5 and V is TRBV19; TRBD2 agrees at 8 bases. The CDR3 length is 16 residues. J was trimmed by 5 bases and V by 1 base; bases with no gene match: 9. CDR1 is LNHDA and CDR2 is SQIVND in the germline V gene (reference sequence). DNA for the CDR3: TGTGCCAGTAGTATAGGAGGGGTGGCTAGCGGGGAGACCCAGTACTTC. Protein: CASSIGGVASGETQYF.

This chain uses TRBV4-1 with TRBJ2-1; TRBD2 matches at 9 bases. This CDR3 spans 15 amino acids. Per germline, CDR1 MGHRA and CDR2 YSYEKL. V gave up 1 base and J gave up 9 bases; unmatched junction bases: 7. The CDR3 is CASSQGRGGQGEQFF. In DNA form, the CDR3 reads TGCGCCAGCAGCCAAGGGCGGGGGGGCCAGGGTGAGCAGTTCTTC.